This T cell receptor (beta chain) was obtained from a study of blood T cell repertoires in COVID-19. The overall study: Some COVID-19 samples were acute and others convalescent; all came from the United States, Italy and Spain. In each case, the material was cDNA or gDNA derived from T cells, B-cell-depleted T cells, or PBMCs.

Germline lookup yields CDR1 MNHEY and CDR2 SVGEGT. This CDR3 has 11 amino acids. Trimming shortened V by 5 bases and J by 7 bases, and 8 bases separated the two germline ends. This clone was recorded only once. In the source study's methods: Amplification from reference gene primers served as the basis for estimated nucleated cell counts. The assay was immunoSEQ multiplex PCR, and TCRdb's table has in-frame clones only and misses some. The D gene and trimming were derived from the DNA, and the V and J assignments and clone size from that table. Altogether around 40,000 clones are present, around 90% being singletons, with the ten largest covering 20% to 25%.

The chain employs TRBV6-2 or TRBV6-3 and TRBJ2-5; D is unclear. The TCR sequence derives from a man aged 45 to 65 with active COVID-19. Sequences were obtained from peripheral blood. The CDR3 DNA is TGTGCCAGCAGTCTACCGAGGACCCAGTACTTC. Translating gives CASSLPRTQYF.